The 17 T cell receptor beta chains reported below all come from one sample, sequenced in a study of blood T cell repertoires in COVID-19. Sequenced by immunoSEQ multiplex PCR; TCRdb stores in-frame clones only, minus some. The sample holds 100,000 to 120,000 clones; roughly 76% are singletons and the top ten take roughly 10%. The specimen was peripheral blood. Every receptor here comes from a woman in her sixties or seventies with acute or convalescent COVID-19.

V gene TRBV29-1 combines with J gene TRBJ2-1; 8 bases are shared with TRBD2. The germline V gene has CDR1 SQVTM and CDR2 ANQGSEA. With V trimmed by 7 bases and J by 14 bases, 19 bases remained unmatched. This CDR3 contains 14 residues. CDR3: CSALSGGRGGAKFF. The CDR3 DNA is TGCAGCGCCCTGAGCGGGGGCCGCGGAGGGGCAAAGTTCTTC.

The gene calls are TRBV5-4 and TRBJ2-6, with a weak D call TRBD2 (5 bases). Trimming took off 0 bases at V and 3 bases at J, with 16 bases between the two ends. CDR3 length: 18 residues. The germline V gene encodes CDR1 SGHNT and CDR2 YYREEE (reference sequence). The CDR3 reads CASSLVGLLTHGANVLTF. In DNA, the CDR3 is TGTGCCAGCAGCTTGGTTGGACTGCTAACTCATGGGGCCAACGTCCTGACTTTC.

The DNA for the CDR3 is TGTGCCAGCAGACGGGACATAAACACTGAAGCTTTCTTT. It yields the protein CASRRDINTEAFF. The V gene is TRBV2, the J gene TRBJ1-1; a weak D match, TRBD1 (6 bases). Germline values: CDR1 SNHLY, CDR2 FYNNEI. The CDR3 is 13 residues long. The V gene lost 6 bases and the J gene lost 2 bases, with 10 bases spanning the gap. The complete variable domain, with remaining parts taken from reference TRBV2 and TRBJ1-1, reads EPEVTQTPSHQVTQMGQEVILRCVPISNHLYFYWYRQILGQKVEFLVSFYNNEISEKSEIFDDQFSVERPDGSNFTLKIRSTKLEDSAMYFCASRRDINTEAFFGQGTRLTVV.

This clone showed up just a few times. The V call is TRBV19, the J call TRBJ1-1; 7 bases agree with TRBD1. Germline loops: CDR1 LNHDA, CDR2 SQIVND (reference sequence). V shed 5 bases, J shed 1 base, and the junction held 7 bases outside the gene matches. The CDR3 runs to 15 residues. The CDR3 loop reads CASSVTGARNTEAFF. DNA for the CDR3: TGTGCCAGTAGTGTCACAGGGGCCCGGAACACTGAAGCTTTCTTT.

The count of this clone is one. This sequence joins TRBV6-4 and TRBJ2-1; the match to TRBD2 covers 10 bases. The CDR3 consists of 16 residues. J was trimmed by 6 bases and V by 0 bases; bases with no gene match: 5. CDR1 and CDR2 from the germline V gene are MRHNA and SNTAGT. The CDR3 sequence is CASSDSVSSGGNEQFF. DNA of the CDR3: TGTGCCAGCAGTGACTCGGTATCTAGCGGGGGCAATGAGCAGTTCTTC.

The rearrangement uses TRBV30 and TRBJ2-7, with D tentatively TRBD1 (7 bases). The CDR3 extends over 14 amino acids. V was trimmed by 3 bases and J by 5 bases, leaving 17 bases between them. CDR1 is GTSNPN and CDR2 is SVGIG in the germline V gene (reference sequence). The CDR3 bases are TGTGCCTGGAGACCGCGGGACAGTGGCCACGAGCAGTACTTC. It codes for CAWRPRDSGHEQYF. The full variable domain, in which reference TRBV30 and TRBJ2-7 provide the parts outside the CDR3, is SQTIHQWPATLVQPVGSPLSLECTVEGTSNPNLYWYRQAAGRGLQLLFYSVGIGQISSEVPQNLSASRPQDRQFILSSKKLLLSDSGFYLCAWRPRDSGHEQYFGPGTRLTVT.

V and J are TRBV10-3 and TRBJ1-5, with 7 bases identical to TRBD1. Germline V gives CDR1 ENHRY, CDR2 SYGVKD. V shed 5 bases and J 3 bases; nucleotides not matched to a gene: 4. This CDR3 spans 14 amino acids. The CDR3 nucleotides read TGTGCCATCAGTTCTACAGGGGACAATCAGCCCCAGCATTTT. Translating gives CAISSTGDNQPQHF.

This rearrangement joins TRBV4-3 to TRBJ2-3; the D is unclear. Between the trimmed V and J ends, which lost 1 base and 4 bases, there was a span of 9 bases. The CDR3 length is 14 residues. The germline V gene encodes CDR1 LGHNA and CDR2 YSLEER. The CDR3 region has the DNA TGCGCCAGCAGCCAAGTAACTACGGCAGATACGCAGTATTTT. It specifies CASSQVTTADTQYF.

The rearrangement joins TRBV27 to TRBJ1-1, with no clear D. The germline CDR1 and CDR2 sequences are MNHEY and SMNVEV (reference sequence). This CDR3 region has 14 residues. Trimming shortened V by 4 bases and J by 2 bases, and 11 bases separated the two germline ends. The CDR3, as DNA: TGTGCCAGCAGTTCCCCCGGTCCTAACACTGAAGCTTTCTTT. Its protein is CASSSPGPNTEAFF.

V is TRBV20-1 and J is TRBJ2-5; 7 bases are a match to TRBD1. Germline trimming cut 3 bases from V and 4 bases from J; bases unmatched to any gene: 2. CDR3 length: 12 amino acids. From germline, CDR1 is DFQATT and CDR2 SNEGSKA (reference sequence). CDR3 in amino acids: CSASPGGETQYF. In DNA, the CDR3 is TGCAGTGCTAGTCCAGGGGGAGAGACCCAGTACTTC.

The chain has TRBV2 and TRBJ2-3, with TRBD2 matching 8 bases. This CDR3 has 17 amino acids. Germline values: CDR1 SNHLY, CDR2 FYNNEI. Trimming at V came to 0 bases and at J to 3 bases, leaving 8 bases not matched to a gene. The CDR3 nucleotides read TGTGCCAGCAGTGAAGCCGGGACTAGGTTTAGGACAGATACGCAGTATTTT. Encoded protein: CASSEAGTRFRTDTQYF.

A few counts support this clone. The rearrangement uses TRBV19 and TRBJ1-5; 7 bases are a match to TRBD1. CDR1 LNHDA and CDR2 SQIVND come from the germline V gene (reference sequence). This CDR3 has 19 residues. With V trimmed by 10 bases and J by 2 bases, 23 bases remained unmatched. CDR3 region: CANPVTGTVTYAGNQPQHF. The CDR3 DNA is TGTGCCAATCCTGTCACTGGGACAGTGACCTATGCTGGCAATCAGCCCCAGCATTTT. The full variable domain, with the rest looked up from reference TRBV19 and TRBJ1-5, is DGGITQSPKYLFRKEGQNVTLSCEQNLNHDAMYWYRQDPGQGLRLIYYSQIVNDFQKGDIAEGYSVSREKKESFPLTVTSAQKNPTAFYLCANPVTGTVTYAGNQPQHFGDGTRLSIL.

V is TRBV19 and J is TRBJ1-6; 8 bases map to TRBD1. Trimming took 5 bases from V and 8 from J; bases not matched to a gene: 5. This CDR3 is built from 14 residues. Germline V gives CDR1 LNHDA, CDR2 SQIVND (reference sequence). The CDR3 reads CASSPTGDDSPLHF. Written as DNA, the CDR3 is TGTGCCAGTAGTCCGACAGGGGATGATTCACCCCTCCACTTT. Supplemented by reference TRBV19 and TRBJ1-6, the full variable domain reads DGGITQSPKYLFRKEGQNVTLSCEQNLNHDAMYWYRQDPGQGLRLIYYSQIVNDFQKGDIAEGYSVSREKKESFPLTVTSAQKNPTAFYLCASSPTGDDSPLHFGNGTRLTVT.

The rearrangement uses TRBV19 and TRBJ1-3, with 7 bases aligning to TRBD1. Germline assignment: CDR1 LNHDA and CDR2 SQIVND (reference sequence). With 6 bases clipped from V and 2 bases from J, the junction kept 16 bases outside the gene matches. The CDR3 consists of 18 residues. CDR3: CASSGKRTGVAAGNTIYF. Here the CDR3 DNA reads TGTGCCAGTAGCGGAAAAAGAACAGGGGTTGCTGCTGGAAACACCATATATTTT. Filled out from reference TRBV19 and TRBJ1-3, the complete variable domain reads DGGITQSPKYLFRKEGQNVTLSCEQNLNHDAMYWYRQDPGQGLRLIYYSQIVNDFQKGDIAEGYSVSREKKESFPLTVTSAQKNPTAFYLCASSGKRTGVAAGNTIYFGEGSWLTVV.

This rearrangement joins TRBV4-3 to TRBJ1-2; TRBD1 agrees at 7 bases. The V and J ends lost 4 bases and 3 bases, in that order; junction bases with no gene match: 8. The CDR3 totals 15 residues. Germline CDR1 LGHNA, CDR2 YSLEER. DNA for the CDR3: TGCGCCAGCAGCCCCCGACAGGGACTAGACTATGGCTACACCTTC. Protein: CASSPRQGLDYGYTF.

This clone was detected only a few times. V gene TRBV4-1 combines with J gene TRBJ2-2; 11 bases line up with TRBD2. V was clipped by 2 bases and J by 5 bases; unmatched bases: 7. From germline, CDR1 is MGHRA and CDR2 YSYEKL. The CDR3 is 17 amino acids. CDR3 nucleotide sequence: TGCGCCAGCAGCCAAACGACTAGCGGGACTCTGACCGGGGAGCTGTTTTTT. Its translation is CASSQTTSGTLTGELFF.

V is TRBV5-1 and J is TRBJ2-7; 9 bases are shared with TRBD1. The germline gives CDR1 SGHRS, CDR2 YFSETQ. J was trimmed by 3 bases and V by 1 base; bases with no gene match: 8. The CDR3 totals 16 residues. The CDR3 loop reads CASSLPPPGQGYEQYF. DNA of the CDR3: TGCGCCAGCAGCTTGCCCCCTCCGGGACAGGGCTACGAGCAGTACTTC.